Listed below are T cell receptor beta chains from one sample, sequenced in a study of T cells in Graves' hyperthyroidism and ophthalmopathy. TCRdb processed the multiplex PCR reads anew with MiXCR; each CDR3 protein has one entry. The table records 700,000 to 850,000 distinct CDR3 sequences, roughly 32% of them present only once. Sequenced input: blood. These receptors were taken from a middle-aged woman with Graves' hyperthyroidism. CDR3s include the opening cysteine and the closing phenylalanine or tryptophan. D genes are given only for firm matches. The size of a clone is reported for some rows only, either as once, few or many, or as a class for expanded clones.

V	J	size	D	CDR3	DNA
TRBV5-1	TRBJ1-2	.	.	CASSFTDRTYGYTF	TGTGCCAGTAGTTTCACGGACAGAACCTATGGCTACACCTTC
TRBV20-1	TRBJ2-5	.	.	CSANGQAGKETQYF	TGCAGTGCAAACGGACAGGCGGGGAAAGAGACCCAGTACTTC
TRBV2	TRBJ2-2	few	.	CASSRNPNTGELFF	TGTGCCAGCAGCAGGAACCCGAACACCGGGGAGCTGTTTTTT
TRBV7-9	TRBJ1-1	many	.	CAVTIGNTEAFF	TGTGCCGTGACTATTGGGAACACTGAAGCTTTCTTT
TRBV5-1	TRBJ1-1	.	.	CASSPTASPTEAFF	TGCGCCAGCAGCCCTACGGCTTCGCCAACTGAAGCTTTCTTT
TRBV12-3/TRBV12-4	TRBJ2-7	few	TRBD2	CASSLRSGLVTKQYF	TGTGCCAGCAGTTTAAGGTCCGGACTAGTTACGAAGCAGTACTTC
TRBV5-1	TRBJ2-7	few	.	CASRDSLKTSSYEQYF	TGCGCCAGCAGAGATTCGTTAAAGACCAGCTCCTACGAGCAGTACTTC
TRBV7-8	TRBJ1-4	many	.	CASSLRTEDEKLFF	TGTGCCAGCAGCTTACGGACAGAGGATGAAAAACTGTTTTTT
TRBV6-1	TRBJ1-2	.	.	CASRVQGGLGYGYTF	TGTGCCAGCAGAGTACAGGGAGGGTTGGGCTATGGCTACACCTTC
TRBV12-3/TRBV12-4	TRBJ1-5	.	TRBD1	CASRHRPGGQGSNQPQHF	TGTGCCAGCAGACACCGACCCGGGGGACAGGGTAGCAATCAGCCCCAGCATTTT
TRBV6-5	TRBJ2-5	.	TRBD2	CASSYAAGGQPQYF	TGTGCCAGCAGTTACGCGGCGGGAGGTCAGCCCCAGTACTTC
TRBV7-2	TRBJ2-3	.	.	CASSVSGIRTDTQYF	TGTGCCAGCAGTGTTTCAGGGATACGCACAGATACGCAGTATTTT
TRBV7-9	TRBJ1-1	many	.	CASSLAAVAEAFF	TGTGCCAGCAGCCTAGCGGCCGTCGCTGAAGCTTTCTTT
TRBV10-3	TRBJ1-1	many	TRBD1	CAISGQGAWENTEAFF	TGTGCCATCAGTGGACAGGGGGCATGGGAAAACACTGAAGCTTTCTTT
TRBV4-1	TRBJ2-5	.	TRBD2	CASRRGAGGQETQYF	TGCGCCAGCAGACGCGGGGCGGGGGGCCAAGAGACCCAGTACTTC
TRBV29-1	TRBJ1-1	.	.	CSVEKGGVDFFVAFF	TGCAGCGTTGAGAAAGGTGGGGTTGACTTTTTTGTAGCTTTCTTT
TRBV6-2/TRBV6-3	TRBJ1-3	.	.	CAITESNSGNTIYF	TGTGCCATCACGGAATCGAACTCTGGAAACACCATATATTTT
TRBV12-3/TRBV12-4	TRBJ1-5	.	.	CASSLKGSENQPQHF	TGTGCCAGCAGTTTAAAGGGGTCAGAAAATCAGCCCCAGCATTTT
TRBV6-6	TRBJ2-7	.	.	CASRPTGISYEQYF	TGTGCCAGCAGGCCTACAGGGATTTCCTACGAGCAGTACTTC
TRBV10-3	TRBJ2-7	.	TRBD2	CATSDPGLATGEQYF	TGTGCCACCAGTGACCCTGGACTAGCGACGGGGGAGCAGTACTTC
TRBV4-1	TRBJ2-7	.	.	CASSQGLASGYEQYF	TGCGCCAGCAGCCAAGGGTTGGCTAGTGGGTACGAGCAGTACTTC
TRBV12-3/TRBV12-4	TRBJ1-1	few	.	CASSLPGWVGGGTEAFF	TGTGCCAGCAGTCTCCCAGGGTGGGTAGGAGGGGGCACTGAAGCTTTCTTT
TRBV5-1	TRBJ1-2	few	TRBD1	CASTPGTGGAHVYGYTF	TGCGCCAGCACCCCCGGGACAGGGGGTGCCCATGTCTATGGCTACACCTTC
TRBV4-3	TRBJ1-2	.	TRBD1	CASSQVGRRGLGYGYTF	TGCGCCAGCAGCCAAGTCGGCCGCAGGGGGCTAGGCTATGGCTACACCTTC
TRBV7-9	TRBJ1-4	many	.	CASSLAGKDEKLFF	TGTGCCAGCAGCTTAGCGGGGAAGGATGAAAAACTGTTTTTT
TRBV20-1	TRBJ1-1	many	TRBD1	CSAMRGPTEAFF	TGCAGTGCTATGAGGGGGCCAACTGAAGCTTTCTTT
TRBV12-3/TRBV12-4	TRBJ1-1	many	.	CASSFGRRLNTEAFF	TGTGCCAGCAGTTTTGGGAGACGACTGAACACTGAAGCTTTCTTT
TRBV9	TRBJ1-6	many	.	CASRGGWNSPLHF	TGTGCCAGCCGTGGGGGGTGGAATTCACCCCTCCACTTT
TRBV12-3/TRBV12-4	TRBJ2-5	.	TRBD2	CASSWHSGTNVPETQYF	TGTGCCAGCAGTTGGCACTCCGGGACTAATGTGCCGGAGACCCAGTACTTC
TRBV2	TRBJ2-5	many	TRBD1	CASLRDRSETQYF	TGTGCCAGCCTCCGGGACAGGAGTGAGACCCAGTACTTC
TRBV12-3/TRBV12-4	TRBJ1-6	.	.	CVSSFVGVGSPLHF	TGTGTCAGCAGTTTTGTCGGGGTAGGGTCACCCCTCCACTTT
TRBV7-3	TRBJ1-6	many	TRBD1	CASSLDRDSNSPLHF	TGTGCCAGCAGCCTCGACCGGGACAGTAATTCACCCCTCCACTTT
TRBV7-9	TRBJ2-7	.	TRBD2	CASSHRVGGGYEQYF	TGTGCCAGCAGCCACCGCGTGGGCGGGGGTTACGAGCAGTACTTC
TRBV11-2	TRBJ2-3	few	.	CASSLRGNTDTQYF	TGTGCCAGCAGCTTGCGGGGAAACACAGATACGCAGTATTTT
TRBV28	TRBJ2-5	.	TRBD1	CASSLPVGRGIQETQYF	TGTGCCAGCAGTTTACCCGTCGGCAGGGGGATCCAAGAGACCCAGTACTTC
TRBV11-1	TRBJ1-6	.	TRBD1	CASSVGFRGDSPLHF	TGTGCCAGCAGCGTTGGTTTCAGGGGGGATTCACCCCTCCACTTT
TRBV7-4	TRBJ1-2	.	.	CASSPWGGFNYGYTF	TGTGCCAGCAGCCCATGGGGGGGTTTTAACTATGGCTACACCTTC
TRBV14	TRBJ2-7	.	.	CASSQVLTNEQYF	TGTGCCAGCAGCCAAGTTCTGACGAACGAGCAGTACTTC
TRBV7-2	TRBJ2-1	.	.	CASSLGTLSYNEQFF	TGTGCCAGCAGCTTAGGGACTCTCTCCTACAATGAGCAGTTCTTC
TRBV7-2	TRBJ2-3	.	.	CGSELSRTDTQYF	TGTGGGAGCGAACTCAGCCGCACAGATACGCAGTATTTT
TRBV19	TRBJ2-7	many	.	CASSPRWIERVGEQYF	TGTGCCAGTAGTCCCCGTTGGATCGAGCGGGTAGGCGAGCAGTACTTC
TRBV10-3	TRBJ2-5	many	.	CAISDLAANQETQYF	TGTGCCATCAGTGATTTAGCGGCAAACCAAGAGACCCAGTACTTC
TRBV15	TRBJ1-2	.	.	CATSRRGRGHPNGYTF	TGTGCCACCAGCAGAAGGGGGAGAGGACACCCGAATGGCTACACCTTC
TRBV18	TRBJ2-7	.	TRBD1	CASSHRDRHSYEQYF	TGTGCCAGCAGCCACCGGGACAGGCATTCCTACGAGCAGTACTTC
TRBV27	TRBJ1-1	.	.	CASSKTAGTEAFF	TGTGCCAGCAGTAAAACGGCGGGGACCGAGGCTTTCTTT
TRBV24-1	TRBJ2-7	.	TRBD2	CASRLSLTLAGASYEQYF	TGTGCCAGCAGGCTATCACTAACCCTAGCGGGAGCCTCCTACGAGCAGTACTTC
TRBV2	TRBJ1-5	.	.	CASSAHSGYGQPQHF	TGTGCCAGCAGTGCCCATAGTGGGTATGGTCAGCCCCAGCATTTT
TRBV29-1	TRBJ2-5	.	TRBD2	CSVDDGGSYQETQYF	TGCAGCGTTGACGACGGGGGGAGCTACCAAGAGACCCAGTACTTC
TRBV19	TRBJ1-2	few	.	CASSMDLGLGYTF	TGTGCCAGTAGTATGGACCTCGGGCTTGGCTACACCTTC
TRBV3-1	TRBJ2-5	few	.	CASSQDYSQETQYF	TGTGCCAGCAGCCAAGACTACAGTCAAGAGACCCAGTACTTC
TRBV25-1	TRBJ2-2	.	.	CASSAGPSGANVLTFGAGTGELFF	.
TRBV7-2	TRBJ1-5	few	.	CASSPGARNQPQHF	TGTGCCAGCAGCCCGGGGGCCAGAAATCAGCCCCAGCATTTT
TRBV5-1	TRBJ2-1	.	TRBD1	CASSWGTGEQFF	TGCGCCAGCAGCTGGGGGACAGGCGAGCAGTTCTTC
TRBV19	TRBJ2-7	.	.	CASSILPGYEQYF	TGTGCCAGTAGTATCCTCCCAGGATACGAGCAGTACTTC
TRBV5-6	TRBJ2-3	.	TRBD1	CASGPDRGGDTQYF	TGTGCCAGCGGGCCGGACAGGGGAGGGGATACGCAGTATTTT
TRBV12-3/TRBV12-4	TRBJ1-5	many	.	CASRQPGGQGNQPQHF	TGTGCCAGCAGACAACCGGGGGGACAAGGGAATCAGCCCCAGCATTTT
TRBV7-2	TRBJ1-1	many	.	CASSLSGVTIEAFF	TGTGCCAGCAGCTTATCAGGGGTGACGATTGAAGCTTTCTTT
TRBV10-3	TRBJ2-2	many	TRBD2	CAISGAGGRNTGELFF	TGTGCCATCAGTGGCGCGGGAGGCAGGAACACCGGGGAGCTGTTTTTT
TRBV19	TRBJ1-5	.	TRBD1	CASDRGQIYSNKPQHF	TGTGCCAGCGACCGGGGACAGATCTATAGCAATAAGCCCCAGCATTTT
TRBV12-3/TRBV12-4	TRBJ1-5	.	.	CASSFQGPGKNQPQHF	TGTGCCAGCAGTTTTCAGGGGCCAGGCAAAAATCAGCCCCAGCATTTT